Sequencing of this T cell receptor (beta chain) was carried out in a study of cytomegalovirus exposure and HLA in healthy donors. V shed 4 bases and J shed 5 bases, with 11 bases lying between them. Germline V gene data show CDR1 as ENHRY and CDR2 as SYGVKD. This CDR3 region has 14 residues. To note about this clone: Its antigen remains unidentified.

The PCR contained 60 Vbeta and 13 Jbeta primers. Here immunoSEQ multiplex PCR was the method, and the copy in TCRdb shows in-frame clones only, minus some. Here the sample spans 200,000 or so clones, 65% to 85% being singletons. General observations from the study: Presence/absence results assume similar sequencing depth per donor, which may not hold.

The rearrangement joins TRBV10-3 to TRBJ1-4; D gene ambiguous. Specimen: PBMCs. The TCR sequence derives from a woman between 25 and 40 years old in good health and CMV-seropositive. Here the CDR3 DNA reads TGTGCCATCAGTGGTCCTACAGCCAATGAAAAACTGTTTTTT. This translates into CAISGPTANEKLFF.